Listed below are T cell receptor beta chains from one sample, sequenced in a study of blood T cells in healthy people across ages. TCRdb used MiXCR to reprocess the 5' RACE reads, holding one entry per CDR3 protein. The table includes some 1,800,000 distinct CDR3 sequences, about two fifths detected once. Sequenced sample: blood. The receptors stem from a human donor in good health. The conserved cysteine and the conserved F or W are not part of the CDR3 here.

cdr3_aa	v_call	j_call	cdr3_length
ASTSGTAYGYT	TRBV6-5	TRBJ1-2	11
SATGGKLGGTDTQY	TRBV20-1	TRBJ2-3	14
ASGLGRNQPQH	TRBV6-5	TRBJ1-5	11
ASSLLGQSSYEQY	TRBV7-9	TRBJ2-7	13
ATSYPGTNNEQF	TRBV24-1	TRBJ2-1	12
ASKERGPETQY	TRBV6-5	TRBJ2-5	11
ASSLVGTGVDEQF	TRBV7-2	TRBJ2-1	13
SVVQSGANVLT	TRBV29-1	TRBJ2-6	11
ASTYGGNKETQY	TRBV12-3/TRBV12-4	TRBJ2-5	12
ASSGVTGGDWTQH	TRBV6-2/TRBV6-3	TRBJ1-5	13
ASSGYPEAF	TRBV2	TRBJ1-1	9
SAGQGGNTEAF	TRBV29-1	TRBJ1-1	11
ASSVGARSGETQY	TRBV9	TRBJ2-5	13
ASSLDWEEGGGPPGNTIY	TRBV5-1	TRBJ1-3	18
ASSLDRSSSYEQY	TRBV5-1	TRBJ2-7	13
SAWTGQQETQY	TRBV20-1	TRBJ2-5	11
ASSLRTGGGANVQT	TRBV7-2	TRBJ2-6	14
ASRGRGSRNEQF	TRBV11-2	TRBJ2-1	12
ASTKGRGLGTQY	TRBV28	TRBJ2-5	12
SAPGTGDYNKQF	TRBV20-1	TRBJ2-1	12
ASSLVWGADEQF	TRBV5-1	TRBJ2-1	12
SASRAAEQY	TRBV20-1	NA	9